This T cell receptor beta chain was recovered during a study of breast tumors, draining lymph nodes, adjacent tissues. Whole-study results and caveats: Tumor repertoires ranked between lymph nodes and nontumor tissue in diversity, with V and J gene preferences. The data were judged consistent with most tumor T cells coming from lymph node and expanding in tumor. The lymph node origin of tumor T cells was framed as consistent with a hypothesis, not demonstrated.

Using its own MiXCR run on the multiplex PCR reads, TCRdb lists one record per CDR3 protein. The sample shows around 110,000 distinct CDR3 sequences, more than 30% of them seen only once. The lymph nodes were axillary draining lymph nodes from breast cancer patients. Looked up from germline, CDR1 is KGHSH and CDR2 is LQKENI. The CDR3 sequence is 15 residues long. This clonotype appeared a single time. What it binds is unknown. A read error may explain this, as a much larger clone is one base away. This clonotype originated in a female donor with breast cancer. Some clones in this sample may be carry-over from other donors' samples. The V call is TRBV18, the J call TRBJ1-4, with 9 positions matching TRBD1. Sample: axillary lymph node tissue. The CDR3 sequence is CAGSPTGTGLEKLFF. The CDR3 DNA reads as TGTGCCGGCTCTCCTACCGGGACAGGGCTAGAAAAACTGTTTTTT.